This record covers a single T cell receptor (beta chain). Its antigen is undetermined. Analyses pooled second doses at about 4 or about 12 weeks. The sample is drawn from a study of T cell responses to AZD1222 COVID-19 vaccine. General study points: Repertoires were obtained only post-peak T cell response. Unmutated variant regions are reportedly the target of nearly half of TCRs that are spike-specific.

This CDR3 has 16 residues. Trimming cost V 4 bases and J 0 bases; bases outside gene matches: 6. Germline assignment: CDR1 MDHEN and CDR2 SYDVKM. Some clones are missing from TCRdb's copy, which holds only in-frame ones; the method was immunoSEQ multiplex PCR. The sample has 150,000 to 200,000 clones, 88% seen once. This clonotype originated in an adult who received the AZD1222 COVID-19 vaccine. V and J are TRBV28 and TRBJ2-1; TRBD1 matches 7 bases. This specimen was peripheral blood, taken 28 days after the second AZD1222 dose. CDR3: CASSSGTADSYNEQFF. CDR3 coding DNA: TGTGCCAGCAGTTCCGGGACAGCCGACTCCTACAATGAGCAGTTCTTC.